Listed below are T cell receptor beta chains from one sample, sequenced in a study of tissue-resident memory T cells in lung cancer. MiXCR was run by TCRdb on the reads, yielding one entry per CDR3 protein. The sample carries hundreds of distinct CDR3 sequences, approximately 23% recorded once. The sequencing sample was made of CD103- CD8+ T cells from lung tumor tissue. The receptor source for this set is a human donor with treatment-naive lung cancer (subtype not recorded). Each CDR3 is given with its conserved first and last residue. Each record gives: J gene, D gene, CDR3 length, V gene, CDR3 protein. A D gene is named only where the DNA matches it firmly.

J gene: TRBJ1-1; D gene: NA; CDR3 length: 13; V gene: TRBV27; CDR3 protein: CASSLQGNTEAFF
J gene: TRBJ2-1; D gene: NA; CDR3 length: 13; V gene: TRBV7-8; CDR3 protein: CASSSTAGAPRIF
J gene: TRBJ2-3; D gene: NA; CDR3 length: 14; V gene: TRBV7-2; CDR3 protein: CASSPGEVADTQYF
J gene: TRBJ1-2; D gene: NA; CDR3 length: 13; V gene: TRBV7-2; CDR3 protein: CASSLGPNYGYTF
J gene: TRBJ2-7; D gene: TRBD1; CDR3 length: 14; V gene: TRBV6-5; CDR3 protein: CASSYSGTGVEQYF
J gene: TRBJ1-1; D gene: NA; CDR3 length: 17; V gene: TRBV4-3; CDR3 protein: CASSQDLLIAVNTEAFF
J gene: TRBJ1-1; D gene: NA; CDR3 length: 13; V gene: TRBV7-9; CDR3 protein: CASSFGTPTEAFF
J gene: TRBJ1-4; D gene: NA; CDR3 length: 13; V gene: TRBV19; CDR3 protein: CASSPGGGEKLFF
J gene: TRBJ2-7; D gene: NA; CDR3 length: 14; V gene: TRBV20-1; CDR3 protein: CSASGARFNYEQYF
J gene: TRBJ1-2; D gene: NA; CDR3 length: 14; V gene: TRBV27; CDR3 protein: CASSLSGASYGYTF
J gene: TRBJ2-5; D gene: TRBD2; CDR3 length: 17; V gene: TRBV18; CDR3 protein: CASSPWGLAGAEETQYF
J gene: TRBJ2-7; D gene: NA; CDR3 length: 13; V gene: TRBV5-1; CDR3 protein: CASSLFGAYEQYF
J gene: TRBJ1-2; D gene: NA; CDR3 length: 13; V gene: TRBV7-8; CDR3 protein: CASSLGGTERYTF
J gene: TRBJ2-3; D gene: NA; CDR3 length: 16; V gene: TRBV29-1; CDR3 protein: CSVGMRQAVSTDTQYF
J gene: TRBJ2-3; D gene: TRBD1; CDR3 length: 15; V gene: TRBV12-3/TRBV12-4; CDR3 protein: CASSDRDRATDTQYF
J gene: TRBJ2-7; D gene: NA; CDR3 length: 13; V gene: TRBV27; CDR3 protein: CASSLSRTYEQYF
J gene: TRBJ2-1; D gene: NA; CDR3 length: 17; V gene: TRBV24-1; CDR3 protein: CATSGRVAARYYNEQFF
J gene: TRBJ1-1; D gene: NA; CDR3 length: 15; V gene: TRBV9; CDR3 protein: CASSVGALANTEAFF